The 8 T cell receptor beta chains given below trace back to one sample, sequenced in a study of blood T cell repertoires in COVID-19 (TCRdb year 2020). Libraries were made using the immunoSEQ multiplex PCR assay. TCRdb retrieved this table from immuneACCESS and kept in-frame rearrangements only. Not all clones are present; in checked studies, unresolved V genes account for under half, and no reason is known for the remainder. The sample profile shows roughly 200,000 clones; 80% to 85% of them were found once. Jointly, the top ten make up around 21% of the sample. The sample taken for sequencing was peripheral blood. The receptors were gathered from a human donor in a cohort sampled during active COVID-19.

This clone was found a few times. This chain links TRBV19 with TRBJ1-5; the D gene is possibly TRBD1 (5 bases). V lost 5 bases to trimming and J lost 3 bases, with 14 bases between them. Germline V lookup: CDR1 LNHDA, CDR2 SQIVND (reference sequence). The CDR3 runs 15 residues. CDR3 in DNA: TGTGCCAGTAGTGGTCAGGACATCCTCAATCAGCCCCAGCATTTT. It specifies CASSGQDILNQPQHF.

J is TRBJ2-5 and V is TRBV28; 9 positions agree with TRBD1. The junction had 22 bases not matched to a gene; V was cut back by 5 bases and J by 6 bases. This CDR3 region has 19 residues. CDR1 and CDR2 (germline): MDHEN, SYDVKM. CDR3 nucleotide sequence: TGTGCCAGCAGTCCAGGGACAGGGTTAGGCGGTGGGGGTCGAAAGACCCAGTACTTC. Translated: CASSPGTGLGGGGRKTQYF.

The V and J genes are TRBV28 and TRBJ2-3; D may be TRBD2 (5 bases). Trimming took off 6 bases at V and 2 bases at J, with 18 bases between the two ends. The germline V gene has CDR1 MDHEN and CDR2 SYDVKM. The length of the CDR3 is 16 residues. The CDR3 DNA follows: TGTGCCAGCAGCCCAATGGTGGGAGTGTACACAGATACGCAGTATTTT. Encoded protein: CASSPMVGVYTDTQYF.

The CDR3, as DNA: TGCGCCAGCAGCCCGGGACTAGCGGGAGGTTCGACCGGGGAGCTGTTTTTT. Translation: CASSPGLAGGSTGELFF. The chain couples TRBV5-1 to TRBJ2-2; 15 bases match TRBD2. Germline V gives CDR1 SGHRS, CDR2 YFSETQ. Trimming removed 4 bases from V and 5 bases from J; junction bases left unmatched: 6. The CDR3 loop spans 17 amino acids.

This clone was recorded once. V usage is TRBV19 and J usage is TRBJ2-7, with TRBD2 matching 11 bases. There are 13 residues in the CDR3. V lost 6 bases, J lost 5 bases, and 3 bases stayed unmatched. CDR1 LNHDA and CDR2 SQIVND come from the germline V gene (reference sequence). The DNA for the CDR3 is TGTGCCAGTAGCACGACTAGCGGGAACGAGCAGTACTTC. It is translated as CASSTTSGNEQYF.

This chain connects TRBV29-1 to TRBJ2-1; the D gene is possibly TRBD2 (6 bases). The ends were cut back, 6 bases at V and 15 bases at J, with 15 bases in the middle. The CDR3 loop spans 10 amino acids. The germline CDR1 and CDR2 sequences are SQVTM and ANQGSEA. This chain's CDR3 is CSVELATVFF. The CDR3 DNA reads TGCAGCGTGGAACTAGCTACGGTGTTCTTC.

The V call is TRBV5-1, the J call TRBJ2-1, with 8 nucleotides matching TRBD2. This CDR3 has 16 amino acids. Germline V CDR1 and CDR2: SGHRS, YFSETQ. J gave up 0 bases and V 3 bases, and 5 bases lay outside the gene matches. CDR3 region: CASSWGGGSSYNEQFF. As DNA, the CDR3 is TGCGCCAGCAGCTGGGGCGGGGGGAGCTCCTACAATGAGCAGTTCTTC.

This clone has just a few counts. The chain is built from TRBV5-1 and TRBJ2-1; 9 nucleotides line up with TRBD2. Germline CDR1 reads SGHRS; CDR2 reads YFSETQ. Trimming at V came to 0 bases and at J to 10 bases, leaving 8 bases not matched to a gene. The CDR3 has 15 amino acids. The CDR3 DNA follows: TGCGCCAGCAGCTTGGCACTAGCGGGTCCTCGAGAGCAGTTCTTC. Protein sequence: CASSLALAGPREQFF. The whole variable domain, filled in from reference TRBV5-1 and TRBJ2-1, reads KAGVTQTPRYLIKTRGQQVTLSCSPISGHRSVSWYQQTPGQGLQFLFEYFSETQRNKGNFPGRFSGRQFSNSRSEMNVSTLELGDSALYLCASSLALAGPREQFFGPGTRLTVL.